This TCR beta chain was identified in a study of high-grade serous ovarian cancer treatment subgroups. Looking at the study overall: Samples averaged around 13,000 reads and thousands of unique TCR beta rearrangements.

The data were produced by immunoSEQ multiplex PCR, yet TCRdb's version contains in-frame clones alone and is incomplete. This table holds about 5,900 clones, 75% to 85% found once. The tumor samples were collected prior to definitive surgery or chemotherapy. Germline V gene data show CDR1 as SGHVS and CDR2 as FQNEAQ. Trimming cost V 1 base and J 6 bases, with 8 bases left between them. The CDR3 runs 13 residues. This clone was seen once. Its antigen is currently unknown. The same CDR3 also results from other DNA sequences found in this sample. Study results and limitations: Different patients shared almost no repertoire; same-patient tumors shared about 0.095 to 0.79. Repertoire analysis covered CDR3 alone, not CDR1 or CDR2.

The sample consisted of tumor tissue. The rearrangement uses TRBV7-8 and TRBJ2-3, with D unresolved. This clonotype was sampled from a human donor with high-grade serous ovarian cancer. CDR3 sequence (DNA): TGTGCCAGCAGCTTAGACCGTACCGATACGCAGTATTTT. Translation gives CASSLDRTDTQYF.